This T cell receptor (beta chain) is drawn from a study of T cell responses to AZD1222 COVID-19 vaccine. Study conclusions and caveats: Recipients of AZD1222 seropositive at baseline numbered only 5 or 6.

Trimming pared 4 bases from V and 5 bases from J, leaving 12 bases between. The CDR3 contains 14 residues. CDR1 is SGHRS, CDR2 YFSETQ, per germline. Assay: immunoSEQ multiplex PCR; the TCRdb copy retains only in-frame clones and omits some. This repertoire shows 150,000 to 170,000 clones, roughly 90% found once; its top ten account for under 20%. Notes on this clone: Its target is unknown.

The sequenced sample was peripheral blood, obtained on day 0 of AZD1222 vaccination. The rearrangement uses TRBV5-1 and TRBJ2-2; D might be TRBD1 (6 bases). The TCR originated in an adult in good health. Here the CDR3 reads CASSIGQHTGELFF. The DNA for the CDR3 is TGCGCCAGCAGCATCGGACAGCATACCGGGGAGCTGTTTTTT.